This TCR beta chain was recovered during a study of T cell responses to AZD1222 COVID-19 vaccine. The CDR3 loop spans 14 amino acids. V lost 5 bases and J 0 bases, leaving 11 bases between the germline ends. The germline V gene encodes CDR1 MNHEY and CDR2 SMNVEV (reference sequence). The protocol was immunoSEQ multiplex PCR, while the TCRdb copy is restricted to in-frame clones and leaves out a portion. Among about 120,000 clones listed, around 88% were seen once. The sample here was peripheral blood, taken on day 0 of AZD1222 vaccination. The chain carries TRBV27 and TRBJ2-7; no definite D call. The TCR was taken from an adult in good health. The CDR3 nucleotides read TGTGCCAGCAGTGCTAAGGGTTTCTCCTACGAGCAGTACTTC. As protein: CASSAKGFSYEQYF.